This T cell receptor (beta chain) was recorded in a study of cytomegalovirus exposure and HLA in healthy donors. In this sample, this clone turned up once. Its antigen is not identified. The study, taken as a whole, reports: The authors later linked a missense DCLRE1C variant to TCR beta V- and J-gene trimming.

Primers included in the PCR were 60 Vbeta and 13 Jbeta primers. Sequencing was performed with immunoSEQ multiplex PCR; in TCRdb, only in-frame clones are kept and a portion is missing. The data hold approximately 91,000 clones, with roughly 80% observed a single time. CDR1 is MGHRA and CDR2 is YSYEKL in the germline V gene. The length of the CDR3 is 16 residues. V lost 1 base, J lost 10 bases, and 10 bases stayed unmatched. The TCR comes from a human donor in good health. Sequencing was done on a sample of PBMCs. V and J are TRBV4-1 and TRBJ1-4, with TRBD1 identical over 9 bases. CDR3 sequence reads: CASSQASGTGSGKLFF. The DNA of the CDR3 is TGCGCCAGCAGCCAAGCTTCCGGGACAGGGTCGGGAAAACTGTTTTTT.